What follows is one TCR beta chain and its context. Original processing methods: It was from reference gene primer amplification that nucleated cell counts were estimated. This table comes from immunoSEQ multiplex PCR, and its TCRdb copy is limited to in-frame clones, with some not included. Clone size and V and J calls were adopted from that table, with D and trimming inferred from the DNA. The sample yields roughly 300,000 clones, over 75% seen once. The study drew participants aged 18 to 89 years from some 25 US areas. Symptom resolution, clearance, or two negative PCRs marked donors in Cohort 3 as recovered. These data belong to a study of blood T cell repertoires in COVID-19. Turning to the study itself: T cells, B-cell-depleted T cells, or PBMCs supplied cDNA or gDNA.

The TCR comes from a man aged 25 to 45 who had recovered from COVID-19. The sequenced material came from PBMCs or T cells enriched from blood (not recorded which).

The CDR3 DNA follows: TGTGCCAGTAGTATAGGGCTAGCGATAACGACGGGTGAGCAGTTCTTC. It encodes CASSIGLAITTGEQFF. The chain has TRBV19 and TRBJ2-1; D is perhaps TRBD2 (6 bases). Germline V gene sequence: CDR1 LNHDA, CDR2 SQIVND (reference sequence). The length of the CDR3 is 16 residues. The V end lost 1 base, the J end lost 9 bases, and 19 bases lay between the germline ends.